Here is one T cell receptor (beta chain) with its context. The V gene end was trimmed by 4 bases and the J gene end by 4 bases; junction bases not matched to a gene: 10. CDR1 is DFQATT and CDR2 is SNEGSKA in the germline V gene (reference sequence). The CDR3 loop spans 15 amino acids. The data belong to a study of blood T cells in healthy people across ages. Using a J-beta primer mix together with a sample-barcoded 5' primer, a second PCR was run for 7 to 11 cycles. Each single sample gave us at least 3 million CDR3-containing paired-end reads. TCRdb passed the 5' RACE reads through MiXCR, listing each CDR3 protein once. The sample contains approximately 800,000 distinct CDR3 sequences, about 45% of which appear only once. Total RNA was isolated from each sample in quantities of at least 5 micrograms.

This clonotype was obtained from a man older than 75 in good health. The sequenced sample consisted of blood. V and J are TRBV20-1 and TRBJ2-5, with 9 bases matching TRBD1. CDR3 in DNA: TGCAGTGCTAACCTCCCCCCGGGACAGGGAGAGACCCAGTACTTC. Protein sequence: CSANLPPGQGETQYF.